The rows below give T cell receptor beta chains drawn from one sample of a study of cytomegalovirus exposure and HLA in healthy donors. TCRdb keeps only in-frame clones here, not all; method: immunoSEQ multiplex PCR. The sample consists of 60,000 or so clones, roughly four fifths of them appearing once. Sequenced material: PBMCs. These receptors were taken from a man aged 35 to 55 in good health and CMV-seronegative. Both conserved end residues are part of each CDR3. A D gene is named only where the DNA matches it firmly. The size field is filled for only some rows; it gives once, few, many or a size class.

.	TRBD1	TRBV28	TRBJ1-6	TGTGCCAGCAGTTCCGCAGGGGGTCTATTCTATAATTCACCCCTCCACTTT	CASSSAGGLFYNSPLHF
once	.	TRBV7-6	TRBJ1-1	TGTGCCAGCAGCTTAGATCGGGATGGGAACACTGAAGCTTTCTTT	CASSLDRDGNTEAFF
.	TRBD2	TRBV19	TRBJ2-2	TGTGCCAGCGGACTAGCGGGGGGGCAAAGGACCGGGGAGCTGTTTTTT	CASGLAGGQRTGELFF
.	TRBD1	TRBV4-1	TRBJ1-4	TGCGCCAGCAGCCAATTCACCGGGACAGGGGGCTTTGCAGAGGAAAAACTGTTTTTT	CASSQFTGTGGFAEEKLFF
.	.	TRBV15	TRBJ1-5	TGTGCCACCAGCAGAGAGTCGGTCGGCCAGGGACTTTATAGCAATCAGCCCCAGCATTTT	CATSRESVGQGLYSNQPQHF
few	.	TRBV27	TRBJ2-6	TGTGCCAGCAGTTTAAAGCCCTTGGCCAACGTCCTGACTTTC	CASSLKPLANVLTF
.	.	TRBV7-9	TRBJ2-1	TGTGCCAGCAGCTTAGGCACTGGCTACAATGAGCAGTTCTTC	CASSLGTGYNEQFF
.	.	TRBV19	TRBJ1-3	TGTGCCAGTAGGGCGGGTCAAAATAGAAACACCATATATTTT	CASRAGQNRNTIYF
.	.	TRBV5-6	TRBJ1-4	TGTGCCAGCAGCTTTCGAGTAACTGCAACTAATGAAAAACTGTTTTTT	CASSFRVTATNEKLFF
.	TRBD2	TRBV9	TRBJ2-3	TGTGCCAGCAGCGGTTTTGCGAGATCAGCGGGGGGAGGAGATACGCAGTATTTT	CASSGFARSAGGGDTQYF
.	.	TRBV9	TRBJ1-2	TGTGCCAGCAGCGTAGCGCTAGAGGAAACAGGCTACACCTTC	CASSVALEETGYTF
.	TRBD1	TRBV10-3	TRBJ1-3	TGTGCCATCACGGAGGGGGCGGCCGGAAACACCATATATTTT	CAITEGAAGNTIYF
.	TRBD2	TRBV4-3	TRBJ2-3	TGCGCCAGCAGCCAAGACTTGGCGGGGGGCTCAGATACGCAGTATTTT	CASSQDLAGGSDTQYF
once	TRBD2	TRBV2	TRBJ2-5	TGTGCCAGCAGTCGGGGGGGCGGAAGACAAGAGACCCAGTACTTC	CASSRGGGRQETQYF
.	TRBD1	TRBV6-6	TRBJ1-2	TGTGCCAGCAGGCCCGAACAGGGGAATGGCTACACCTTC	CASRPEQGNGYTF
.	.	TRBV11-2	TRBJ2-1	TGTGCCAGCAGCCACAGTTACAATGAGCAGTTCTTC	CASSHSYNEQFF
once	.	TRBV19	TRBJ2-7	TGTGCCAGTAGTAAAAACAAGTTTCCTCCCTACGAGCAGTACTTC	CASSKNKFPPYEQYF
.	.	TRBV7-2	TRBJ2-4	TGTGCCAGCAGCGAAGACAGAAACATTCAGTACTTC	CASSEDRNIQYF
.	TRBD1	TRBV19	TRBJ2-1	TGTGCCAGTAGTACCGGGACAGGCACACACAATGAGCAGTTCTTC	CASSTGTGTHNEQFF
once	TRBD2	TRBV5-1	TRBJ2-5	TGCGCCAGCAGCGCCGTCGGACTAGCGGGGGAAGAGACCCAGTACTTC	CASSAVGLAGEETQYF
.	.	TRBV21-1	TRBJ1-6	TGTGCCAGCAGCAAATCCCCGCAGATCGGGAAAGGTAATTCACCCCTCCACTTT	CASSKSPQIGKGNSPLHF
.	.	TRBV7-9	TRBJ1-6	TGTGCCAGCAGCCGGGGTCTTGCAAGCTCCTATAATTCACCCCTCCACTTT	CASSRGLASSYNSPLHF
.	TRBD1	TRBV6-5	TRBJ1-2	TGTGCCAGCAGCCCACAGGGGGGATCGGAAGGCTACACCTTC	CASSPQGGSEGYTF
few	.	TRBV19	TRBJ1-5	TGTGCCAGTAGTATAGGTCAGGCCTCCCAGCATTTT	CASSIGQASQHF
.	TRBD1	TRBV10-3	TRBJ1-1	TGTGCCATCAGCCCGACAGGGTTCAACACTGAAGCTTTCTTT	CAISPTGFNTEAFF
.	.	TRBV4-1	TRBJ1-1	TGCGCCAGCAGCCAAGATAAGGACGGGAACACTGAAGATTTCTTT	CASSQDKDGNTEDFF
.	.	TRBV10-1	TRBJ2-1	TGCGCCAGCAGTGAGTCCGGGACACCGTCCTACAATGAGCAGTTCTTC	CASSESGTPSYNEQFF
.	TRBD2	TRBV5-1	TRBJ2-7	TGCGCCAGCAGCTTGGATACTAGCGGGGGCCTAATGGACGAGCAGTACTTC	CASSLDTSGGLMDEQYF
.	TRBD2	TRBV4-1	TRBJ2-3	TGCGCCAGCAGCCAAGGGGGACTAGCGGGGGCGTCCACAGATACGCAGTATTTT	CASSQGGLAGASTDTQYF